This is a list of T cell receptor beta chains from one sample in a study of blood T cell repertoires in COVID-19. The repertoire was sequenced with immunoSEQ multiplex PCR; TCRdb's copy has only in-frame clones and lacks some. The data show approximately 290,000 clones, with 80% to 90% seen just once and more than 4% held by the top ten. The source material was PBMCs or T cells enriched from blood (not recorded which). These receptors all stem from a woman aged 25 to 39 who had recovered from COVID-19. Each CDR3 is given with its conserved first and last residue. A D gene is named only where the DNA matches it firmly. Size values are once, few and many counts, or a class for expanded clones, and some rows have none.

clone_size d_call j_call v_call cdr3_nt cdr3_aa
. TRBD2 TRBJ2-2 TRBV7-6 TGTGCCAGCAGCTCCCTAGGGGGGACTAGTTACTCTTCACCGGGGGAGCTGTTTTTT CASSSLGGTSYSSPGELFF
. . TRBJ2-5 TRBV3-1/TRBV3-2 TGTGCCAGCGGGGGGATCCAAGAGACCCAGTACTTC CASGGIQETQYF
. . TRBJ2-1 TRBV7-2 TGTGCCAGCAGCTTAAGTAGCGGTTATAATGAGCAGTTCTTC CASSLSSGYNEQFF
. . TRBJ2-5 TRBV4-1 TGCGCCAGCAGCCAAGGGGTCGGGGAGACCCAGTACTTC CASSQGVGETQYF
. TRBD2 TRBJ2-7 TRBV27 TGTGCCAGCAGTTTATATTTCCCGCGGGGGAGACGTTACGAGCAGTACTTC CASSLYFPRGRRYEQYF
. . TRBJ1-5 TRBV19 TGTGCCAGTAGTCGGCAGGGCATTAATCAGCCCCAGCATTTT CASSRQGINQPQHF
few TRBD1 TRBJ1-6 TRBV9 TGTGCCAGCAGCGCAAGTGGGACAGCGAATTCACCCCTCCACTTT CASSASGTANSPLHF
. . TRBJ1-1 TRBV28 TGTGCCAGCAGTTCCTGGACAGCGGTGGGGGCTTTCTTT CASSSWTAVGAFF
. TRBD2 TRBJ2-5 TRBV19 TGTGCCAGTAGTCCAGGACTAGCGGGAGGGAAAGAGACCCAGTACTTC CASSPGLAGGKETQYF
. . TRBJ2-7 TRBV10-2 TGCGCCAGCAGTGGCACACCCTACGAGCAGTACTTC CASSGTPYEQYF
. TRBD2 TRBJ2-2 TRBV4-1 TGCGCCAGCAGACCAAGCTCACGGGGGGGCTTTTACACCGGGGAGCTGTTTTTT CASRPSSRGGFYTGELFF
. . TRBJ1-5 TRBV7-8 TGTGCCAGCACCCCTTCTTGGACAGTCAATCAGCCCCAGCATTTT CASTPSWTVNQPQHF
. . TRBJ2-2 TRBV6-5 TGTGCCAGCAGTTATCTTGTTACCGGGGAGCTGTTTTTT CASSYLVTGELFF
. . TRBJ1-4 TRBV29-1 TGCAGCGTTGAAGATGAAGGGCCAGACAGACAACTGTTTTTT CSVEDEGPDRQLFF
. TRBD2 TRBJ2-5 TRBV27 TGTGCCAGCAGCACCAATAGCGGGATTCGAAAGACCCAGTACTTC CASSTNSGIRKTQYF
. . TRBJ2-7 TRBV2 TGTGCCAGCAGGGACCCAACAGGGAAGTACTTC CASRDPTGKYF
. TRBD2 TRBJ2-5 TRBV4-1 TGCGCCAGCAGCCAGAGTGGAGCGGGAGGGCAAGAGACCCAGTACTTC CASSQSGAGGQETQYF
. . TRBJ2-2 TRBV6-5 TGTGCCAGCCGTAGTCAGGGGAACACCGGGGAGCTGTTTTTT CASRSQGNTGELFF
. . TRBJ1-1 TRBV6-5 TGTGCCAGCAGTTACCTACAGGGGAACACTGAAGCTTTCTTT CASSYLQGNTEAFF
. TRBD1 TRBJ1-2 TRBV27 TGTGCCAGCAGGGACAGGGGGCTCTATGGCTACACCTTC CASRDRGLYGYTF
. . TRBJ1-1 TRBV28 TGTGCCAGCAGTTCCCCCGGTACTGAAGCTTTCTTT CASSSPGTEAFF
. TRBD1 TRBJ2-1 TRBV5-1 TGCGCCAGCAGCTTTGCGGGACAGGGGGCGGGTAATGAGCAGTTCTTC CASSFAGQGAGNEQFF
. . TRBJ1-2 TRBV28 TGTGCCAGCAGTTTAACACCCAACCAGGCGAACTATGGCTACACCTTC CASSLTPNQANYGYTF
. . TRBJ2-3 TRBV28 TGTGCCAGCAGTTTGAGGAGGGATACTTCTACGCAGTATTTT CASSLRRDTSTQYF
. . TRBJ2-1 TRBV7-8 TGTGCCAGCAGCTTAGGGAGGGACCCTTATGGTGAGCAGTTCTTC CASSLGRDPYGEQFF